The next 23 T cell receptor beta chains were all read from a single sample in a study of cytomegalovirus exposure and HLA in healthy donors. This table comes from immunoSEQ multiplex PCR, and its TCRdb copy is limited to in-frame clones, with some not included. Of tens of thousands of clones in the sample, 85% to 95% were seen once. Sequenced input: PBMCs. These receptors all stem from a woman under 30 in good health and CMV-seronegative.

This chain joins TRBV5-6 and TRBJ1-5, with 7 bases fitting TRBD1. V dropped 2 bases and J dropped 6; count of bases not matched to a gene: 11. Per germline, CDR1 SGHDT and CDR2 YYEEEE. This CDR3 has 16 residues. The CDR3 here is CASSFLTGAEGQPQHF. Here the CDR3 DNA reads TGTGCCAGCAGCTTCCTTACAGGGGCCGAGGGTCAGCCCCAGCATTTT.

The chain links TRBV19 to TRBJ2-7; TRBD1 matches at 8 bases. This CDR3 has 15 amino acids. CDR1 and CDR2 (germline): LNHDA, SQIVND (reference sequence). Unmatched junction bases numbered 7, after V lost 3 bases and J lost 3 bases. The CDR3 bases are TGTGCCAGTAGTATCTATCCGGGACAGGTCTACGAGCAGTACTTC. Its protein product is CASSIYPGQVYEQYF.

The rearrangement uses TRBV5-1 and TRBJ2-1; D may be TRBD2 (6 bases). The CDR3 loop spans 16 amino acids. Looked up from germline, CDR1 is SGHRS and CDR2 is YFSETQ. Trimming left V 4 bases short and J 9 bases short, with 23 bases between. CDR3 loop: CASSPDGGAGHREQFF. CDR3 in DNA: TGCGCCAGCAGCCCTGACGGCGGGGCCGGACACCGTGAGCAGTTCTTC.

The chain carries TRBV30 and TRBJ1-2, with 9 bases aligning to TRBD1. Germline V CDR1 and CDR2: GTSNPN, SVGIG (reference sequence). After removal of 6 bases from V and 2 bases from J, the junction contained 7 bases not matched to a gene. CDR3 length: 14 amino acids. The CDR3: CACRTGAVNYGYTF. CDR3 sequence (DNA): TGTGCCTGCCGGACAGGGGCAGTAAACTATGGCTACACCTTC.

This clone was seen a single time. This chain uses TRBV27 with TRBJ2-3, with TRBD1 as a possible D gene (6 bases). The V gene's germline CDR1 is MNHEY and CDR2 SMNVEV (reference sequence). Trimming shortened V by 6 bases and J by 4 bases, and 14 bases separated the two germline ends. The CDR3 is 14 residues long. The DNA for the CDR3 is TGTGCCAGCAGAGTCCTACAGGGAGCAGATACGCAGTATTTT. Amino acids: CASRVLQGADTQYF.

The chain recombines TRBV10-3 with TRBJ2-1; 10 positions agree with TRBD1. The CDR3 has 16 residues. The germline V gene encodes CDR1 ENHRY and CDR2 SYGVKD. V dropped 0 bases and J dropped 7; count of bases not matched to a gene: 6. The DNA of the CDR3 is TGTGCCATCAGTGAGTCGGCGGGACAGGGGTTGAATGAGCAGTTCTTC. Amino acid sequence: CAISESAGQGLNEQFF.

This chain joins TRBV5-6 and TRBJ2-5; D uncertain. This CDR3 spans 14 amino acids. V was cut by 0 bases and J by 1 base, with 7 bases left in between. The germline V gene encodes CDR1 SGHDT and CDR2 YYEEEE. CDR3: CASSLGQAQETQYF. CDR3 DNA: TGTGCCAGCAGCTTGGGGCAGGCCCAAGAGACCCAGTACTTC. The whole variable domain, remainder taken from reference TRBV5-6 and TRBJ2-5, is DAGVTQSPTHLIKTRGQQVTLRCSPKSGHDTVSWYQQALGQGPQFIFQYYEEEERQRGNFPDRFSGHQFPNYSSELNVNALLLGDSALYLCASSLGQAQETQYFGPGTRLLVL.

The J gene is TRBJ2-5, the V gene TRBV7-2, with D possibly matching TRBD2 (6 bases). The V and J ends lost 1 base and 3 bases respectively, with 24 bases between them. Per germline, CDR1 SGHTA and CDR2 FQGNSA. The CDR3 runs to 19 residues. CDR3 DNA sequence: TGTGCCAGCAGCTTAGTAAGGGAACTAGCAAACCCAAAAAAAGAGACCCAGTACTTC. This gives the protein CASSLVRELANPKKETQYF.

The chain is built from TRBV7-9 and TRBJ1-1, with D perhaps TRBD1 (5 bases). Trimming removed 5 bases from V and 4 bases from J, with 17 bases in between. The CDR3 sequence is 15 residues long. The germline V gene encodes CDR1 SEHNR and CDR2 FQNEAQ (reference sequence). CDR3 nucleotide sequence: TGTGCCAGCAGCCCGCGGGGGGAGGAGAGCACTGAAGCTTTCTTT. This sequence encodes CASSPRGEESTEAFF.

This sequence joins TRBV19 and TRBJ2-1, with 7 bases that match TRBD2. The ends lost 1 base at V and 1 base at J; junction bases unmatched: 10. The length of the CDR3 is 18 residues. Germline-derived CDR1 and CDR2 are LNHDA and SQIVND (reference sequence). In nucleotides, the CDR3 is TGTGCCAGTAGTATAGGGGCCAAACTAGCGAGGTCCTACAATGAGCAGTTCTTC. Protein: CASSIGAKLARSYNEQFF.

V gene TRBV6-5 combines with J gene TRBJ2-1; the match to TRBD2 covers 10 bases. The CDR3 is 16 amino acids. In germline, CDR1 is MNHEY, CDR2 SVGAGI. With 4 bases clipped from V and 8 bases from J, the junction kept 11 bases outside the gene matches. In nucleotides, the CDR3 is TGTGCCAGCAGTTCCGAACAAGCGGGAGGGCTCGATGAGCAGTTCTTC. It translates to CASSSEQAGGLDEQFF.

CDR3 nucleotides: TGTGCCAGCAGCTTCGGGACTAGCGGATACGAGCAGTACGTC. Residues: CASSFGTSGYEQYV. The chain joins TRBV13 to TRBJ2-7; 11 bases fit TRBD2. The CDR3 length is 14 residues. Germline V gene data show CDR1 as PRHDT and CDR2 as FYEKMQ (reference sequence). Germline trimming cut 3 bases from V and 4 bases from J; bases unmatched to any gene: 2.

A single count supports this clone. This sequence joins TRBV7-8 and TRBJ2-6, with D possibly TRBD1 on 6 matching bases. Germline assignment: CDR1 SGHVS and CDR2 FQNEAQ. Trimming pared 6 bases from V and 4 bases from J, leaving 10 bases between. The CDR3 is 14 residues long. The CDR3 sequence: CASSQGIGANVLTF. For the CDR3, the DNA is TGTGCCAGCAGTCAGGGGATCGGGGCCAACGTCCTGACTTTC. Combining the CDR3 with reference TRBV7-8 and TRBJ2-6 gives the whole variable domain GAGVSQSPRYKVAKRGQDVALRCDPISGHVSLFWYQQALGQGPEFLTYFQNEAQLDKSGLPSDRFFAERPEGSVSTLKIQRTQQEDSAVYLCASSQGIGANVLTFGAGSRLTVL.

As DNA, the CDR3 is TGTGCCAGCAGTTACGGGACATCTTCACCCCTCCACTTT. Translated: CASSYGTSSPLHF. The chain joins TRBV6-5 to TRBJ1-6; D perhaps matches TRBD1 (6 bases). This CDR3 region has 13 residues. Trimming shortened V by 2 bases and J by 9 bases, and 8 bases separated the two germline ends. Germline lookup yields CDR1 MNHEY and CDR2 SVGAGI.

This rearrangement joins TRBV27 to TRBJ1-5, with D uncertain. Trimming stripped 3 bases from V and 9 bases from J, with 9 bases between. The CDR3 runs to 12 residues. Looked up from germline, CDR1 is MNHEY and CDR2 is SMNVEV (reference sequence). The CDR3 sequence is CASSFRGGPQHF. The CDR3 coding sequence is TGTGCCAGCAGTTTTCGGGGAGGGCCCCAGCATTTT.

The chain carries TRBV15 and TRBJ2-7, with TRBD1 matching over 8 bases. Germline V gene data show CDR1 as LNHNV and CDR2 as YYDKDF (reference sequence). The CDR3 consists of 17 residues. Trimming removed 3 bases from V and 4 bases from J; junction bases left unmatched: 14. The CDR3 coding sequence is TGTGCCACCAGCAGGGGAAGGGACAGGCTCTTTTCATACGAGCAGTACTTC. Residues: CATSRGRDRLFSYEQYF.

The J gene is TRBJ1-2, the V gene TRBV25-1; possibly TRBD1 for D (6 bases). This CDR3 is 16 amino acids long. In germline, CDR1 is MGHDK, CDR2 SYGVNS. V was pared by 6 bases and J by 4 bases, with 21 bases between. The CDR3 here is CASSFTSYQGSYGYTF. The CDR3 DNA sequence: TGTGCCAGCAGCTTCACTTCTTATCAGGGGAGCTATGGCTACACCTTC.

The chain has TRBV5-4 and TRBJ2-5; D may be TRBD2 (5 bases). The CDR3 length is 13 residues. Trimming removed 4 bases at V and 1 base at J, with 8 bases between. CDR1 is SGHNT, CDR2 YYREEE, per germline (reference sequence). The DNA of the CDR3 is TGTGCCAGCAGCGACGGACTCCAAGAGACCCAGTACTTC. It specifies CASSDGLQETQYF.

The chain recombines TRBV6-1 with TRBJ2-1, with D possibly TRBD1 on 5 matching bases. CDR1 MNHNS and CDR2 SASEGT come from the germline V gene. The CDR3 sequence is 12 residues long. V was cut by 6 bases and J by 7 bases, with 10 bases left in between. CDR3 in amino acids: CASSLNRNEQFF. As DNA, the CDR3 is TGTGCCAGCAGCCTTAACAGGAATGAGCAGTTCTTC.

The chain is built from TRBV9 and TRBJ2-3; tentative D call: TRBD2 (5 bases). Germline V gene data show CDR1 as SGDLS and CDR2 as YYNGEE. The CDR3 runs to 13 residues. The V and J ends lost 0 bases and 11 bases respectively, with 13 bases between them. CDR3 sequence: CASSVATTGEQYF. The CDR3 DNA sequence: TGTGCCAGCAGCGTAGCTACGACCGGGGAGCAGTATTTT.

The chain links TRBV28 to TRBJ1-2; D is perhaps TRBD1 (5 bases). Germline V CDR1 and CDR2: MDHEN, SYDVKM. The CDR3 is 12 residues long. Deletions cut 3 bases from V and 8 bases from J, with 10 bases between. In DNA form, the CDR3 reads TGTGCCAGCAGTTTGAAGCACAGGGGCTACACCTTC. It specifies CASSLKHRGYTF.

CDR3 nucleotide sequence: TGTGCCAGCAGCGTAAGCCCCCGGACAGGGGTCGAAAAACTGTTTTTT. Translation gives CASSVSPRTGVEKLFF. This chain uses TRBV9 with TRBJ1-4; 9 bases map to TRBD1. Germline values: CDR1 SGDLS, CDR2 YYNGEE. The V segment lost 1 base and the J segment 8 bases; nucleotides outside the gene matches: 9. This CDR3 has 16 residues.

This chain connects TRBV21-1 to TRBJ1-2; the D call in the table, TRBD1, was not verified against the DNA. TRBV21-1 is listed as a pseudogene. This CDR3 has 13 amino acids. In DNA form, the CDR3 reads TGTGCCAGCAGCAACCCCAACCTGGCTGGCTACACCTTC. Amino acid sequence: CASSNPNLAGYTF.